Listed below are T cell receptor beta chains from one sample, sequenced in a study of blood T cell repertoires in COVID-19. Some clones are missing from TCRdb's copy, which holds only in-frame ones; the method was immunoSEQ multiplex PCR. The sample includes 250,000 to 350,000 clones, about nine tenths of them seen just once. The source material was peripheral blood. These receptors originate from a woman aged 40 to 50 who had recovered from COVID-19. CDR3s include the opening cysteine and the closing phenylalanine or tryptophan. D genes are given only for firm matches. Clone size, where shown, is once, few, many, or a class for clones that have expanded.

>TRBJ2-3|TRBV10-2|TRBD1|-
TGCGCCAGCACAACAGGGGGCGCCGACTCGACAGATACGCAGTATTTT
CASTTGGADSTDTQYF
>TRBJ2-7|TRBV2|TRBD2|-
TGTGCCAGCAGTGTCGCCGGACTAGGGATCTACGAGCAGTACTTC
CASSVAGLGIYEQYF
>TRBJ1-1|TRBV6-1|-|-
TGTGCCAGCAGTGAATGGAGGGGAGACACTGAAGCTTTCTTT
CASSEWRGDTEAFF
>TRBJ1-6|TRBV5-1|TRBD1|-
TGCGCCAGCAGCAATGCAGAACAGGGGTCCTATAATTCACCCCTCCACTTT
CASSNAEQGSYNSPLHF
>TRBJ1-1|TRBV5-1|TRBD1|-
TGCGCCAGCAGCACGGGACAGGTGAACACTGAAGCTTTCTTT
CASSTGQVNTEAFF
>TRBJ2-1|TRBV28|TRBD2|-
TGTGCCAGCAGTCCCCGCGGGGGGCAATTCTACAATGAGCAGTTCTTC
CASSPRGGQFYNEQFF
>TRBJ1-3|TRBV6-6|TRBD1|-
TGTGCCAGCAATAAGTCGAGACAGGGAAACAGAAACACCATATATTTT
CASNKSRQGNRNTIYF
>TRBJ1-1|TRBV6-5|-|-
TGTGCCAGCAGGGGGGCAGGGGATGAAGCTTTCTTT
CASRGAGDEAFF
>TRBJ2-1|TRBV19|TRBD2|-
TGTGCCAGTAGTATCGCGGGAGGGCCCCTCAATGAGCAGTTCTTC
CASSIAGGPLNEQFF
>TRBJ2-1|TRBV5-6|-|-
TGTGCCAGCAGCTTGCTTGGACCGAGGGACAATGAGCAGTTCTTC
CASSLLGPRDNEQFF
>TRBJ2-1|TRBV7-9|TRBD2|-
TGTGCCAGCAGCTTAGACACTAGCGGGAGGAATGAGCAGTTCTTC
CASSLDTSGRNEQFF
>TRBJ1-2|TRBV11-3|-|few
TGTGCCAGCGGCCAGAGGCGGAGTGGCTACACCTTC
CASGQRRSGYTF
>TRBJ1-1|TRBV10-3|TRBD1|once
TGTGCCATCAGTGGATACGGACAGGGGGCCACTGAAGCTTTCTTT
CAISGYGQGATEAFF
>TRBJ2-7|TRBV19|-|-
TGTGCCAGTAGTATCACGGGGTTCTCCTACGAGCAGTACTTC
CASSITGFSYEQYF
>TRBJ1-5|TRBV9|TRBD1|-
TGTGCCAGCAGCGTAGAGGACAGGGTCGGGCAGCCCCAGCATTTT
CASSVEDRVGQPQHF
>TRBJ2-3|TRBV30|-|-
TGTGCCTGGGGAGTCGCAGATACGCAGTATTTT
CAWGVADTQYF
>TRBJ2-7|TRBV6-5|TRBD2|once
TGTGCCAGCAGTTACGCCAAGTGGGGGGGCGAGCAGTACTTC
CASSYAKWGGEQYF
>TRBJ2-7|TRBV4-1|TRBD1|-
TGCGCCAGCAGCCAAGACCCAACCGACAGGGTTGTAAGCGAGCAGTACTTC
CASSQDPTDRVVSEQYF
>TRBJ2-7|TRBV2|TRBD1|-
TGTGCCAGCAGTGAACAGGGGGCCTCCTACGAGCAGTACTTC
CASSEQGASYEQYF
>TRBJ1-1|TRBV2|TRBD1|once
TGTGCCAGCAGTGGAGCAGGGGGGGACACTGAAGCTTTCTTT
CASSGAGGDTEAFF
>TRBJ2-5|TRBV7-7|TRBD2|-
TGTGCCAGCAGCTTAACGGCGGGAGTGTCGGAGACCCAGTACTTC
CASSLTAGVSETQYF
>TRBJ2-2|TRBV12-5|-|-
TGTGCTAGTGGTTTGCCAAACACCGGGGAGCTGTTTTTT
CASGLPNTGELFF
>TRBJ1-4|TRBV19|TRBD1|-
TGTGCCAGTAGCAACCCCGGGACAGGGGTGCCAAAACTGTTTTTT
CASSNPGTGVPKLFF
>TRBJ1-4|TRBV3-1/TRBV3-2|-|-
TGTGCCAGCAGCCTCTCCGGGACATCTGCAACTAATGAAAAACTGTTTTTT
CASSLSGTSATNEKLFF
>TRBJ2-7|TRBV4-1|TRBD1|-
TGCGCCAGCAGCCTGGGTAGATGGGACAGGGCAATCCACGAGCAGTACTTC
CASSLGRWDRAIHEQYF
>TRBJ1-1|TRBV7-8|-|-
TGTGCCAGCAGCTTAGTCAGGTCGATGGACACTGAAGCTTTCTTT
CASSLVRSMDTEAFF
>TRBJ2-7|TRBV10-1|TRBD2|-
TGCGCCAAAAATCCGGGACTACGGTCGGAGCAGTACTTC
CAKNPGLRSEQYF
>TRBJ1-3|TRBV28|TRBD1|-
TGTGCCAGCAGCTCACCATCGGACAGGGGTAGAAACACCATATATTTT
CASSSPSDRGRNTIYF